This T cell receptor (beta chain) derives from a study of T cells after yellow fever vaccination. Study background: The authors prepared low-cell-number fractions using SMART-Seq v4 Ultra Low Input. Study results and caveats: Abundant clonotypes from the bulk population could contaminate FACS-sorted repertoires.

There are 14 residues in the CDR3. Unmatched junction bases numbered 3, after V lost 6 bases and J lost 0 bases. Germline CDR1 reads MNHEY; CDR2 reads SVGEGT. TCRdb itself ran the 5' RACE reads through MiXCR, one entry per CDR3 protein. The repertoire has 360,000 or so distinct CDR3 sequences, 11% of them found once; the top ten carry less than 20%. Concerning this clonotype itself: Its antigen is undetermined.

The sample was PBMCs, taken on the day of the first yellow fever vaccination. The chain combines TRBV6-2 or TRBV6-3 with TRBJ1-1; 8 bases line up with TRBD1. This receptor was taken from a young man who received the YFV17D yellow fever vaccine. CDR3 coding DNA: TGTGCCAGCAGAGGACAGGGAATGAACACTGAAGCTTTCTTT. Its translation is CASRGQGMNTEAFF.